The 18 T cell receptor beta chains below all came from one sample that was sequenced in a study of Ad26.COV2.S vaccination and SARS-CoV-2 variants. The treatment here: around 19 received Ad26.COV2.S at low or high dose, single or two shots; 5 received placebo; per-sample allocation not given. Sampling was done on day 63 after the first vaccine or placebo injection. The data were produced by immunoSEQ multiplex PCR, yet TCRdb's version contains in-frame clones alone and is incomplete. The data hold roughly 460,000 clones, with 70% to 90% observed a single time. The sample was peripheral blood, taken in a trial of Ad26.COV2.S vaccine versus placebo. The receptors shown here come from a person aged 18-65 years who received the Ad26.COV2.S COVID-19 vaccine or a placebo.

This sequence joins TRBV28 and TRBJ2-7, with 8 positions matching TRBD2. There are 12 residues in the CDR3. With V trimmed by 7 bases and J by 7 bases, 6 bases remained unmatched. Looked up from germline, CDR1 is MDHEN and CDR2 is SYDVKM. The CDR3 loop reads CASTGRAGEQYF. The CDR3 region has the DNA TGTGCCAGCACCGGGAGGGCCGGGGAGCAGTACTTC.

The chain links TRBV5-1 to TRBJ2-5; 8 bases line up with TRBD1. The CDR3 covers 15 residues. CDR1 is SGHRS, CDR2 YFSETQ, per germline. V shed 4 bases and J 2 bases; nucleotides not matched to a gene: 7. The CDR3 DNA sequence: TGCGCCAGCAGCCAGGGGGCTTCCTTGCAAGAGACCCAGTACTTC. Protein product: CASSQGASLQETQYF.

This sequence joins TRBV14 and TRBJ1-1, with no clear D. The CDR3 is 14 amino acids. V shed 0 bases and J shed 5 bases, with 10 bases lying between them. Germline V lookup: CDR1 SGHDN, CDR2 FVKESK. The CDR3 DNA is TGTGCCAGCAGCCAAGATCTTTTGGGGACTGAAGCTTTCTTT. It yields the protein CASSQDLLGTEAFF.

The rearrangement joins TRBV28 to TRBJ1-2; 7 bases are shared with TRBD1. V was clipped by 5 bases and J by 8 bases; unmatched bases: 8. Germline values: CDR1 MDHEN, CDR2 SYDVKM. CDR3 size: 13 residues. The DNA for the CDR3 is TGTGCCAGCAGTGGACAGGCGGTGGGCGGCTACACCTTC. Translated: CASSGQAVGGYTF.

This clone came up once. The J gene is TRBJ2-1, the V gene TRBV5-1, with 7 bases fitting TRBD2. In germline, CDR1 is SGHRS, CDR2 YFSETQ. V gave up 4 bases and J gave up 0 bases; unmatched junction bases: 7. CDR3 length equals 16 residues. The chain's CDR3 is CASSVLAWPSYNEQFF. CDR3 bases: TGCGCCAGCAGCGTACTAGCGTGGCCCTCCTACAATGAGCAGTTCTTC.

As DNA, the CDR3 is TGTGCCAGCTCACGTGCGGGAGTTGGAGAGACCCAGTACTTC. It codes for CASSRAGVGETQYF. The V call is TRBV18, the J call TRBJ2-5; 7 nucleotides line up with TRBD2. Germline V gene data show CDR1 as KGHSH and CDR2 as LQKENI. With 4 bases clipped from V and 4 bases from J, the junction kept 6 bases outside the gene matches. The CDR3 covers 14 residues.

This chain connects TRBV20-1 to TRBJ2-2; no clear D. The CDR3 runs to 11 residues. Trimming removed 6 bases at V and 6 bases at J, with 8 bases between. CDR1 and CDR2 (germline): DFQATT, SNEGSKA (reference sequence). The CDR3 loop reads CSAEVPGELFF. The CDR3 nucleotides read TGCAGTGCCGAGGTCCCCGGGGAGCTGTTTTTT.

V gene TRBV18 combines with J gene TRBJ2-1; D ambiguous. Germline-derived CDR1 and CDR2 are KGHSH and LQKENI. The V gene lost 0 bases and the J gene lost 10 bases, with 10 bases spanning the gap. This CDR3 has 13 amino acids. The DNA for the CDR3 is TGTGCCAGCTCACCACCGTTACGGGCCGAGCAGTTCTTC. Translation gives CASSPPLRAEQFF.

Only a few counts were recorded for this clone. The same CDR3 can be traced to other DNA sequences in this sample. The genes are TRBV28 and TRBJ1-2; D remains ambiguous. The CDR3 is made up of 11 amino acids. V was clipped by 6 bases and J by 3 bases, with 5 bases between them. Germline V gene sequence: CDR1 MDHEN, CDR2 SYDVKM. CDR3 protein: CASSRDYGYTF. The CDR3 DNA reads TGTGCCAGCAGCCGGGACTATGGCTACACCTTC.

The chain recombines TRBV10-1 with TRBJ2-3, with 11 bases aligning to TRBD2. The germline V gene encodes CDR1 WNHNN and CDR2 SYGVQD (reference sequence). V shed 6 bases, J shed 6 bases, and the junction held 8 bases outside the gene matches. The length of the CDR3 is 15 residues. The CDR3 DNA reads TGCGCCAGCAGCGAGACTAGCGGGATTCGGGATACGCAGTATTTT. This codes for CASSETSGIRDTQYF.

This rearrangement joins TRBV27 to TRBJ1-1; tentatively, D is TRBD1 (5 bases). The germline V and J ends were trimmed by 5 bases and 6 bases, with 7 bases remaining between them. This CDR3 contains 11 residues. Germline V gene data show CDR1 as MNHEY and CDR2 as SMNVEV (reference sequence). CDR3 coding DNA: TGTGCCAGCAGTGAAGGGGCTGAAGCTTTCTTT. Protein sequence: CASSEGAEAFF.

This clone has only one observation. In DNA, the CDR3 is TGTGCCATCAGTGAGACACAGGGGAGAAATGAAAAACTGTTTTTT. Encoded protein: CAISETQGRNEKLFF. The chain couples TRBV10-3 to TRBJ1-4, with TRBD1 matching 7 bases. The CDR3 length is 15 residues. V was clipped by 2 bases and J by 5 bases; unmatched bases: 5. The V gene's germline CDR1 is ENHRY and CDR2 SYGVKD.

V usage is TRBV7-2 and J usage is TRBJ1-5, with TRBD1 matching over 8 bases. This CDR3 region has 13 residues. V was clipped by 8 bases and J by 4 bases; unmatched bases: 4. Germline CDR1 SGHTA, CDR2 FQGNSA. CDR3 DNA: TGTGCCAGCGGACAGGGCGGGAATCAGCCCCAGCATTTT. Residues: CASGQGGNQPQHF.

The chain employs TRBV6-2 or TRBV6-3 and TRBJ2-7; possibly TRBD1 for D (6 bases). V lost 5 bases to trimming and J lost 0 bases, with 11 bases between them. There are 14 residues in the CDR3. The V gene's germline CDR1 is MNHEY and CDR2 SVGEGT. The CDR3 nucleotides are TGTGCCAGCAGTCCCCGACAGGTCTCCTACGAGCAGTACTTC. Protein: CASSPRQVSYEQYF.

This chain links TRBV5-8 with TRBJ1-2; D is undetermined. Trimming removed 1 base from V and 6 bases from J, with 13 bases in between. CDR3 size: 14 residues. CDR1 and CDR2 from the germline V gene are SGHTS and YDEGEE. The CDR3 loop is CASSLSTPGHGYTF. The DNA of the CDR3 is TGTGCCAGCAGCTTGTCGACCCCCGGGCATGGCTACACCTTC.

This rearrangement joins TRBV5-1 to TRBJ2-5; TRBD1 agrees at 9 bases. The J segment lost 5 bases and the V segment lost 4 bases, leaving 6 bases of the junction unmatched. CDR1 and CDR2 from the germline V gene are SGHRS and YFSETQ. The CDR3 runs 14 residues. The CDR3 bases are TGCGCCAGCAGCACAGGGACAGGGCAGGAGACCCAGTACTTC. Protein sequence: CASSTGTGQETQYF. The whole variable domain, remainder taken from reference TRBV5-1 and TRBJ2-5, is KAGVTQTPRYLIKTRGQQVTLSCSPISGHRSVSWYQQTPGQGLQFLFEYFSETQRNKGNFPGRFSGRQFSNSRSEMNVSTLELGDSALYLCASSTGTGQETQYFGPGTRLLVL.

The chain combines TRBV7-9 with TRBJ1-1; D is ambiguous. V was trimmed by 1 base and J by 11 bases, leaving 8 bases between them. Germline V lookup: CDR1 SEHNR, CDR2 FQNEAQ (reference sequence). This CDR3 is 11 amino acids long. The CDR3 coding sequence is TGTGCCAGCAGCTTAGTCGGTGTGGCTTTCTTT. Its translation is CASSLVGVAFF.

V usage is TRBV7-9 and J usage is TRBJ1-1, with D maybe TRBD1 (5 bases). Germline CDR1 is SEHNR and CDR2 is FQNEAQ (reference sequence). V was clipped by 1 base and J by 1 base, with 7 bases between them. The CDR3 runs to 14 residues. CDR3 sequence: CASSLVGENTEAFF. The CDR3 coding sequence is TGTGCCAGCAGCTTAGTAGGGGAGAACACTGAAGCTTTCTTT.